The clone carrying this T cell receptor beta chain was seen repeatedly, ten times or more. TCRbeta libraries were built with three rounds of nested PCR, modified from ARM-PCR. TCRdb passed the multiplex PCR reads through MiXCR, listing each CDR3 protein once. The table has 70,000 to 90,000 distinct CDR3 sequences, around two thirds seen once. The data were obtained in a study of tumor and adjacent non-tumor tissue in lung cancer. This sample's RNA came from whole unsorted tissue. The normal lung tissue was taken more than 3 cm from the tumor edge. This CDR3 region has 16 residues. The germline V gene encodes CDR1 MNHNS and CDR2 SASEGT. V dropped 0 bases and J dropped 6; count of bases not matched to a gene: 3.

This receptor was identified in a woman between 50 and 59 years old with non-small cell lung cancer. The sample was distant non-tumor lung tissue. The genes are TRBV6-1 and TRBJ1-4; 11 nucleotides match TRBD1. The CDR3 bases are TGTGCCAGCAGTGAAGCGCCGGGACAGGGGGATGAAAAACTGTTTTTT. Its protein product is CASSEAPGQGDEKLFF.